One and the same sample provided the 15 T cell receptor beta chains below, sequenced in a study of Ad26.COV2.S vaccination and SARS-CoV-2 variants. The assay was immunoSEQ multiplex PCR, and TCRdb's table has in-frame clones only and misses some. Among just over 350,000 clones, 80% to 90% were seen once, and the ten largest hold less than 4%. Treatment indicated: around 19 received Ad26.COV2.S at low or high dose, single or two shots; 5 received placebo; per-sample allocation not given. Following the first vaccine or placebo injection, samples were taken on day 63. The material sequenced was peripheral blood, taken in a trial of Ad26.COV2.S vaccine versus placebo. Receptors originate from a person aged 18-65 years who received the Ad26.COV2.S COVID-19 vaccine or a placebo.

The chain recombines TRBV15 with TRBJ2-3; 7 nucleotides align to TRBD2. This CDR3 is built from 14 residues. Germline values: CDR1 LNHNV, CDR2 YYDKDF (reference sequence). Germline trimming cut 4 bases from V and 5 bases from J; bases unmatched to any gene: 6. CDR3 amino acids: CATSKGGNLDTQYF. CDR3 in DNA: TGTGCCACCAGCAAGGGAGGGAACTTAGATACGCAGTATTTT.

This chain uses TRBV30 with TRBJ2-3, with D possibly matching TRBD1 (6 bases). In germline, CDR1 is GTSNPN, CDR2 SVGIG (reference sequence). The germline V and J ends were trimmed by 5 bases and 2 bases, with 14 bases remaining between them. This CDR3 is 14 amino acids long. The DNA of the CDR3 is TGTGCCTGGTTACAGGGCTCCAACACAGATACGCAGTATTTT. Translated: CAWLQGSNTDTQYF.

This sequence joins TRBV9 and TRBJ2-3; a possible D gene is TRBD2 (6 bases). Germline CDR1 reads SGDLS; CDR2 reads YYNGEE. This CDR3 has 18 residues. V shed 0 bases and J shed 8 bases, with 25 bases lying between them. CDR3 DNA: TGTGCCAGCAGCGTAGAAGTGGGACTTCATACCGACAAAGGTACGCAGTATTTT. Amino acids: CASSVEVGLHTDKGTQYF.

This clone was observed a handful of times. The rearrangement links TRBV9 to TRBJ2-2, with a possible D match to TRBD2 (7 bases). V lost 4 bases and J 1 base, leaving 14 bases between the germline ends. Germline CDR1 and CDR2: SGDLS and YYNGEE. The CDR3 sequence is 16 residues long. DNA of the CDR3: TGTGCCAGCAGCTCCAGGGGCGGGGGGAACACCGGGGAGCTGTTTTTT. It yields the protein CASSSRGGGNTGELFF.

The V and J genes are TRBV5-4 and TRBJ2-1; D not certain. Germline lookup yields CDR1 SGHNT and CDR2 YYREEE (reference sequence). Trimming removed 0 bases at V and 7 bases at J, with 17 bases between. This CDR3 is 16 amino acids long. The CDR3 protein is CASSLGVGKRENEQFF. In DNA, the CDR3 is TGTGCCAGCAGCTTGGGGGTGGGTAAGAGAGAGAATGAGCAGTTCTTC.

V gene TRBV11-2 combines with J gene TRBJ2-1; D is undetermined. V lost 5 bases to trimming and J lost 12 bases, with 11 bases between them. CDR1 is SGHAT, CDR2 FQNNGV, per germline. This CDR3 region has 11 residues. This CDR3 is CASSRSQAQFF. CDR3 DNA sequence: TGTGCCAGCAGCCGATCTCAGGCGCAGTTCTTC.

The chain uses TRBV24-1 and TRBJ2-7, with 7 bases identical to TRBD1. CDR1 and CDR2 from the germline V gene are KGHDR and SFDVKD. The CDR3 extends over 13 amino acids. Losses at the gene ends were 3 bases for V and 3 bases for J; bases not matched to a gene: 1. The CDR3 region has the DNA TGTGCCACCAGTGATGGACAGGTCTACGAGCAGTACTTC. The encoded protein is CATSDGQVYEQYF.

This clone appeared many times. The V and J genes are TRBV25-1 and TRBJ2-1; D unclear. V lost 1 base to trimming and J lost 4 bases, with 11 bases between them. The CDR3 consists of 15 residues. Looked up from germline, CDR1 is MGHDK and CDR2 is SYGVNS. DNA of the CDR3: TGTGCCAGCAGTGAATTTGACTTCCTGTACAATGAGCAGTTCTTC. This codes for CASSEFDFLYNEQFF.

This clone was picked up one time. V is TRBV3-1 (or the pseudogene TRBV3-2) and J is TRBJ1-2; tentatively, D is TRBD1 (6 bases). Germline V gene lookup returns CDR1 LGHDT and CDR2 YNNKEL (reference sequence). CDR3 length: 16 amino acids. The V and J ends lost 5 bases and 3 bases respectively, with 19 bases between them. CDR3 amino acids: CASSYRDTGRDYGYTF. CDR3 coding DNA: TGTGCCAGCAGCTACCGGGACACCGGACGGGACTATGGCTACACCTTC.

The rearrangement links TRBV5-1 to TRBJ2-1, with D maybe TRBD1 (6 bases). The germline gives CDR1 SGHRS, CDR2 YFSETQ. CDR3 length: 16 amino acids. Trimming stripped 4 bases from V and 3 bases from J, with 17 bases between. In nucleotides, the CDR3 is TGCGCCAGCAGCACCGTGGGGGCCCCAATCTACAATGAGCAGTTCTTC. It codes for CASSTVGAPIYNEQFF. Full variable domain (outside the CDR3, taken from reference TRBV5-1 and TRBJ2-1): KAGVTQTPRYLIKTRGQQVTLSCSPISGHRSVSWYQQTPGQGLQFLFEYFSETQRNKGNFPGRFSGRQFSNSRSEMNVSTLELGDSALYLCASSTVGAPIYNEQFFGPGTRLTVL.

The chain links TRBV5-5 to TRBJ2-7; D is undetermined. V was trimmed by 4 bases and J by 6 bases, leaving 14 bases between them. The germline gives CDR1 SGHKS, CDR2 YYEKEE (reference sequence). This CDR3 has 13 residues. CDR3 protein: CASSPSGTGEQYF. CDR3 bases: TGTGCCAGCAGCCCCTCCGGTACTGGCGAGCAGTACTTC.

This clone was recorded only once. The CDR3 region has the DNA TGTGCCAGCAGTTACTCATCGCGGGGCGGGGATACGCAGTATTTT. Protein: CASSYSSRGGDTQYF. The chain links TRBV6-6 to TRBJ2-3; D perhaps matches TRBD2 (6 bases). This CDR3 region has 15 residues. V lost 0 bases and J 6 bases, leaving 13 bases between the germline ends. CDR1 MNHNY and CDR2 SVGAGI come from the germline V gene (reference sequence).

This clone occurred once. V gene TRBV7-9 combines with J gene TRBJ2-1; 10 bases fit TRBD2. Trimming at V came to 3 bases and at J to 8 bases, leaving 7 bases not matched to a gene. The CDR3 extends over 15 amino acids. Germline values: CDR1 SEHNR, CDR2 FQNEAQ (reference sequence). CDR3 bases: TGTGCCAGCAGCTTGGCTAGCGGGAGTATGTATGAGCAGTTCTTC. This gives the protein CASSLASGSMYEQFF.

DNA of the CDR3: TGTGCCAGCAGAACCGGGACGCTGACCTACGAGCAGTACTTC. Translated, it gives CASRTGTLTYEQYF. This chain uses TRBV6-5 with TRBJ2-7; D assignment may be TRBD1 or TRBD2 (5 bases each). CDR1 MNHEY and CDR2 SVGAGI come from the germline V gene. V was pared by 6 bases and J by 2 bases, with 14 bases between. The CDR3 is 14 residues long.

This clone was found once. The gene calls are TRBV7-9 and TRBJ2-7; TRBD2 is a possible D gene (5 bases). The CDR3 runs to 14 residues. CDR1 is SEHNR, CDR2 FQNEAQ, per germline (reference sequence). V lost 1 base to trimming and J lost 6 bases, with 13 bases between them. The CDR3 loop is CASSLVASSREQYF. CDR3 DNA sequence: TGTGCCAGCAGCTTAGTGGCTAGCTCCCGCGAGCAGTACTTC.